Each of the 20 T cell receptor beta chains below was sequenced from the same sample in a study of shared clonotypes between healthy human individuals (dated by TCRdb to 2020 to 2021). Library preparation employed the immunoSEQ multiplex PCR assay. TCRdb took over this immuneACCESS table, retaining in-frame rearrangements with V and J assigned. Such tables are incomplete; in checked studies, under half of the missing clones stem from an unresolved V gene, and the remainder is unexplained. For this sample there are approximately 2.4 million clones; around 95% appear just once. In total, the top ten clones hold roughly 0.13% of the sample. The sequenced material came from naive CD4+ T cells sorted from blood. The cell subset or site label of this sample denotes: CD45RA+ positively selected. These receptors all come from a man in his late teens or twenties in good health.

The chain is built from TRBV7-9 and TRBJ1-1, with D possibly TRBD1 on 6 matching bases. The V and J ends lost 7 bases and 7 bases respectively, with 28 bases between them. Looked up from germline, CDR1 is SEHNR and CDR2 is FQNEAQ (reference sequence). CDR3 length: 17 residues. CDR3 sequence reads: CASITRGGSRGKDEAFF. The CDR3, as DNA: TGTGCCAGCATCACGCGGGGAGGCTCCAGGGGAAAGGATGAAGCTTTCTTT.

V usage is TRBV27 and J usage is TRBJ2-3; no firm D call. There are 13 residues in the CDR3. In germline, CDR1 is MNHEY, CDR2 SMNVEV (reference sequence). V was shortened by 5 bases and J by 4 bases, with 10 bases between the two germline ends. In DNA, the CDR3 is TGTGCCAGCAGTACCCGTCCGGCAGATACGCAGTATTTT. Translating gives CASSTRPADTQYF.

Points on this clone: The identical CDR3 is also encoded by other nucleotide sequences in the sample. The chain is built from TRBV5-1 and TRBJ1-6; a weak D match, TRBD1 (6 bases). This CDR3 spans 14 amino acids. Germline assignment: CDR1 SGHRS and CDR2 YFSETQ. Trimming left V 0 bases short and J 9 bases short, with 10 bases between. CDR3 DNA sequence: TGCGCCAGCAGCTTGGAACAGGGAGGTTCACCCCTCCACTTT. This gives the protein CASSLEQGGSPLHF.

V is TRBV10-3 and J is TRBJ2-1; TRBD2 matches 9 bases. With 0 bases clipped from V and 8 bases from J, the junction kept 8 bases outside the gene matches. Per the germline V gene, CDR1 is ENHRY and CDR2 is SYGVKD. The CDR3 is made up of 16 amino acids. The CDR3 is CAISESMVAGEDEQFF. As DNA, the CDR3 is TGTGCCATCAGTGAGTCGATGGTAGCGGGAGAGGATGAGCAGTTCTTC.

V usage is TRBV9 and J usage is TRBJ1-2, with a possible D match to TRBD1 (6 bases). The CDR3 totals 17 residues. Germline CDR1 is SGDLS and CDR2 is YYNGEE. Trimming cost V 3 bases and J 2 bases, with 20 bases left between them. In nucleotides, the CDR3 is TGTGCCAGCAGCGCTCCCGACTGGGGGCGCAAAAACTATGGCTACACCTTC. The encoded protein is CASSAPDWGRKNYGYTF.

The J gene is TRBJ1-4, the V gene TRBV28, with 10 positions matching TRBD1. Germline V gene lookup returns CDR1 MDHEN and CDR2 SYDVKM. There are 15 residues in the CDR3. V lost 6 bases to trimming and J lost 7 bases; unmatched junction nucleotides: 8. CDR3 sequence: CASSSLTGGTEKLFF. The CDR3 coding sequence is TGTGCCAGCAGCTCCCTGACAGGGGGCACTGAAAAACTGTTTTTT.

CDR3 sequence reads: CAWFRGNTEAFF. Written as DNA, the CDR3 is TGTGCCTGGTTCAGGGGGAACACTGAAGCTTTCTTT. The chain uses TRBV30 and TRBJ1-1; maybe TRBD1 (6 bases). Germline V gene lookup returns CDR1 GTSNPN and CDR2 SVGIG (reference sequence). This CDR3 is 12 amino acids long. Trimming pared 5 bases from V and 1 base from J, leaving 8 bases between.

This clone appeared a few times. V is TRBV4-2 and J is TRBJ1-1; perhaps TRBD1 as D (5 bases). Germline CDR1 reads LGHNA; CDR2 reads YNFKEQ. This CDR3 is built from 16 residues. Trimming took off 2 bases at V and 3 bases at J, with 16 bases between the two ends. The DNA of the CDR3 is TGTGCCAGCAGCCAACCTCTTGGGGGAGTCTACACTGAAGCTTTCTTT. Amino acids: CASSQPLGGVYTEAFF.

The gene calls are TRBV6-6 and TRBJ1-1; D is uncertain. Looked up from germline, CDR1 is MNHNY and CDR2 is SVGAGI (reference sequence). The CDR3 is made up of 14 amino acids. V lost 7 bases to trimming and J lost 7 bases, with 19 bases between them. The CDR3 coding sequence is TGTGCCAGCACCTCCCCCCCAGGATCACTTGAAGCTTTCTTT. Its translation is CASTSPPGSLEAFF.

This chain uses TRBV5-3 with TRBJ2-7, with D hard to call. TRBV5-3 is flagged as an ORF with uncertain function. The CDR3 spans 16 residues. Trimming took off 1 base at V and 0 bases at J, with 14 bases between the two ends. The CDR3 coding sequence is TGTGCCAGAAGCTTGAGGGCAGCTCGACCCTCCTACGAGCAGTACTTC. This encodes CARSLRAARPSYEQYF.

The rearrangement links TRBV28 to TRBJ2-1, with D unclear. The CDR3 has 12 residues. CDR1 and CDR2 from the germline V gene are MDHEN and SYDVKM. V was clipped by 3 bases and J by 9 bases, with 9 bases between them. This CDR3 reads CASSLVLLEQFF. CDR3 in DNA: TGTGCCAGCAGTTTGGTATTACTTGAGCAGTTCTTC.

This chain uses TRBV6-5 with TRBJ2-3; tentative D call: TRBD2 (5 bases). V shed 6 bases and J shed 5 bases, with 15 bases lying between them. From germline, CDR1 is MNHEY and CDR2 SVGAGI. CDR3 length: 14 residues. The CDR3: CASRSLTRGDTQYF. Written as DNA, the CDR3 is TGTGCCAGCAGGTCTTTGACCCGGGGAGATACGCAGTATTTT.

The genes are TRBV18 and TRBJ1-3, with D unclear. Germline V lookup: CDR1 KGHSH, CDR2 LQKENI. CDR3 length: 14 residues. Trimming left V 6 bases short and J 2 bases short, with 11 bases between. For the CDR3, the DNA is TGTGCCAGCTCTCCCGACCCTGCTGGAAACACCATATATTTT. It codes for CASSPDPAGNTIYF.

The J gene is TRBJ1-1, the V gene TRBV19; no firm D call. V was shortened by 4 bases and J by 8 bases, with 8 bases between the two germline ends. This CDR3 has 11 amino acids. Germline V gene data show CDR1 as LNHDA and CDR2 as SQIVND (reference sequence). The CDR3 region is CASSTWAEAFF. CDR3 coding DNA: TGTGCCAGTAGTACCTGGGCCGAAGCTTTCTTT. The full variable domain, its missing parts supplied by reference TRBV19 and TRBJ1-1, is DGGITQSPKYLFRKEGQNVTLSCEQNLNHDAMYWYRQDPGQGLRLIYYSQIVNDFQKGDIAEGYSVSREKKESFPLTVTSAQKNPTAFYLCASSTWAEAFFGQGTRLTVV.

The chain has TRBV2 and TRBJ2-3; a possible D gene is TRBD1 (6 bases). The germline V and J ends were trimmed by 6 bases and 3 bases, with 7 bases remaining between them. The CDR3 runs to 12 residues. Germline V gene data show CDR1 as SNHLY and CDR2 as FYNNEI. CDR3 in DNA: TGTGCCAGCAGCCAGGGGACAGATACGCAGTATTTT. Its protein product is CASSQGTDTQYF.

The table lists this clone with a count of one. Germline is not matched at one junction end, which may reflect a read error. The chain carries TRBV23-1 and TRBJ2-7; D is unresolved. TRBV23-1 falls under the ORF class, with uncertain function. The CDR3 covers 15 residues. CDR3 DNA: TGCGCCAGCAGTTCGAAGACGAAACATCCCTACGAGCTGTACTTC. Protein product: CASSSKTKHPYELYF.

This clone was counted a single time. This CDR3 reads CASCLSGGEQYF. The CDR3 bases are TGTGCCAGCTGCCTTTCCGGCGGCGAGCAGTACTTC. The chain is built from TRBV28 and TRBJ2-7; D is undetermined. The length of the CDR3 is 12 residues. V lost 8 bases, J lost 6 bases, and 14 bases lay in between. Germline CDR1 and CDR2: MDHEN and SYDVKM.

The chain uses TRBV5-6 and TRBJ1-6; D remains ambiguous. Germline CDR1 reads SGHDT; CDR2 reads YYEEEE. CDR3 size: 14 residues. Trimming shortened V by 6 bases and J by 8 bases, and 15 bases separated the two germline ends. For the CDR3, the DNA is TGTGCCAGCACCCATGGGGTCTCCGATTCACCCCTCCACTTT. This encodes CASTHGVSDSPLHF.

The chain carries TRBV19 and TRBJ2-2; a possible D gene is TRBD2 (5 bases). The CDR3 is 16 residues long. Per the germline V gene, CDR1 is LNHDA and CDR2 is SQIVND (reference sequence). The germline V and J ends were trimmed by 4 bases and 4 bases, with 16 bases remaining between them. CDR3 loop: CASSTSGLRFTGELFF. CDR3 in DNA: TGTGCCAGTAGTACCTCCGGACTGAGGTTCACCGGGGAGCTGTTTTTT.

The rearrangement links TRBV6-6 to TRBJ2-7, with D perhaps TRBD2 (6 bases). CDR3 length equals 15 residues. The germline V and J ends were trimmed by 7 bases and 6 bases, with 22 bases remaining between them. Germline V lookup: CDR1 MNHNY, CDR2 SVGAGI (reference sequence). The CDR3 sequence: CASINSGLPLTEQYF. CDR3 nucleotide sequence: TGTGCCAGCATTAACTCGGGACTTCCACTTACCGAGCAGTACTTC.